One sample yielded the 9 T cell receptor beta chains listed below, sequenced in a study of cytomegalovirus exposure and HLA in healthy donors. The PCR was carried out with 60 Vbeta primers and 13 Jbeta primers. TCRdb's copy holds only in-frame clones and misses some; the assay was immunoSEQ multiplex PCR. This sample yields about 110,000 clones, of which roughly three quarters are seen a single time; 5.6% belongs to the top ten. Sequencing was performed on PBMCs. These receptors came from a male donor in good health and CMV-seronegative.

The chain has TRBV19 and TRBJ1-2, with 8 positions matching TRBD1. V trimming: 7 bases; J trimming: 6 bases; junction bases outside the gene matches: 19. CDR3 size: 17 residues. In germline, CDR1 is LNHDA, CDR2 SQIVND (reference sequence). The CDR3 sequence: CASTDLRGQARVDGYTF. The CDR3 DNA follows: TGTGCCAGTACTGACCTGCGGGGACAGGCGAGGGTTGATGGCTACACCTTC.

This chain uses TRBV25-1 with TRBJ1-1, with D tentatively TRBD1 (5 bases). The CDR3 has 16 amino acids. Trimming cost V 6 bases and J 4 bases, with 21 bases left between them. CDR1 is MGHDK, CDR2 SYGVNS, per germline. CDR3 sequence: CASSLASSGGVTEAFF. In nucleotides, the CDR3 is TGTGCCAGCAGCTTAGCGTCTTCCGGGGGTGTCACTGAAGCTTTCTTT. Combining the CDR3 with reference TRBV25-1 and TRBJ1-1 gives the whole variable domain EADIYQTPRYLVIGTGKKITLECSQTMGHDKMYWYQQDPGMELHLIHYSYGVNSTEKGDLSSESTVSRIRTEHFPLTLESARPSHTSQYLCASSLASSGGVTEAFFGQGTRLTVV.

The chain combines TRBV19 with TRBJ2-1; 11 bases agree with TRBD2. Germline loops: CDR1 LNHDA, CDR2 SQIVND (reference sequence). With V trimmed by 7 bases and J by 0 bases, 8 bases remained unmatched. The CDR3 is 17 residues long. The CDR3 sequence is CASNLAGGHYSYNEQFF. The CDR3, as DNA: TGTGCCAGTAACCTAGCGGGAGGCCACTACTCCTACAATGAGCAGTTCTTC.

This clone was detected a few times. The chain recombines TRBV6-6 with TRBJ1-4; no definite D call. The V and J ends lost 2 bases and 0 bases respectively, with 7 bases between them. Germline CDR1 and CDR2: MNHNY and SVGAGI (reference sequence). The CDR3 spans 15 residues. CDR3 sequence reads: CASSYNGATNEKLFF. DNA of the CDR3: TGTGCCAGCAGTTACAACGGGGCAACTAATGAAAAACTGTTTTTT.

The chain joins TRBV18 to TRBJ2-1, with D possibly TRBD1 on 6 matching bases. CDR1 and CDR2 (germline): KGHSH, LQKENI. V lost 3 bases and J lost 0, with 9 bases in between. CDR3 length equals 15 residues. The CDR3 DNA reads as TGTGCCAGCTCACCTGGGACATCCTCCTACAATGAGCAGTTCTTC. Translating it yields CASSPGTSSYNEQFF.

The chain links TRBV7-2 to TRBJ2-7; D perhaps matches TRBD1 (6 bases). V lost 1 base, J lost 5 bases, and 9 bases lay in between. CDR1 and CDR2 from the germline V gene are SGHTA and FQGNSA. The CDR3 length is 13 residues. The CDR3 is CASSLGAGDEQYF. CDR3 sequence (DNA): TGTGCCAGCAGCTTAGGGGCAGGGGACGAGCAGTACTTC. The entire variable domain, with the rest obtained from reference TRBV7-2 and TRBJ2-7, is as follows: GAGVSQSPSNKVTEKGKDVELRCDPISGHTALYWYRQSLGQGLEFLIYFQGNSAPDKSGLPSDRFSAERTGGSVSTLTIQRTQQEDSAVYLCASSLGAGDEQYFGPGTRLTVT.

The V gene is TRBV6-1, the J gene TRBJ2-5; 11 bases align to TRBD2. V lost 4 bases, J lost 4 bases, and 5 bases stayed unmatched. From germline, CDR1 is MNHNS and CDR2 SASEGT. CDR3 length: 15 amino acids. The CDR3: CASSARSGRVETQYF. The CDR3 DNA reads as TGTGCCAGCAGTGCCCGTAGCGGGAGGGTAGAGACCCAGTACTTC.

This chain uses TRBV5-6 with TRBJ2-5; the D is unclear. TRBJ2-7 explains the end of the DNA better; the J call may be wrong. Germline loops: CDR1 SGHDT, CDR2 YYEEEE. The CDR3 consists of 13 residues. In DNA, the CDR3 is TGTGCCAGCAGCTTGGTGGTTTCCTACGAGCAGTACTTC. Translating it yields CASSLVVSYEQYF.

V is TRBV5-5 and J is TRBJ2-5, with D perhaps matching TRBD1 (5 bases). With 2 bases removed from V and 5 bases from J, the gap between germline ends came to 10 bases. This CDR3 has 13 residues. Germline CDR1 is SGHKS and CDR2 is YYEKEE (reference sequence). CDR3 sequence: CASSFKGLETQYF. Here the CDR3 DNA reads TGTGCCAGCAGCTTCAAGGGGTTGGAGACCCAGTACTTC.